This TCR beta chain was sequenced for a study of cytomegalovirus exposure and HLA in healthy donors. Study findings and constraints: There was a cluster of highly shared sequence variants that was likely a sequencing artifact. The majority of CMV-associated TCR beta chains were reported as apparently HLA-restricted in a later analysis. TCR beta chain V- and J-gene trimming was linked, in a later analysis, to a missense variant in DCLRE1C.

As to this clone: Its matching antigen is unknown.

J lost 0 bases, V lost 2 bases, and 8 bases had no gene match. The germline V gene encodes CDR1 SGHDT and CDR2 YYEEEE. The CDR3 is 18 residues long. PCR used 60 Vbeta primers and 13 Jbeta primers. Profiled with immunoSEQ multiplex PCR; TCRdb holds only in-frame clones, not every one. The repertoire includes more than 200,000 clones, roughly 87% of them detected once, and about 6.1% sits in the top ten. The sequencing sample was made of PBMCs. The chain uses TRBV5-6 and TRBJ2-6; 7 nucleotides line up with TRBD2. The receptor was isolated from a man aged 35 to 55 in good health and CMV-seropositive. The CDR3 sequence: CASSFWSSGYSGANVLTF. Here the CDR3 DNA reads TGTGCCAGCAGCTTTTGGTCTAGCGGATACTCTGGGGCCAACGTCCTGACTTTC.